This entry lists 18 T cell receptor beta chains sequenced from one sample in a study of blood T cells in healthy people across ages. PCR was performed a second time for about 7 to 12 cycles using a sample-barcoded 5' primer and a J-beta primer mix. TCRdb reanalysed the 5' RACE reads using MiXCR and keeps one entry per CDR3 protein. There are about 380,000 distinct CDR3 sequences in the sample; about 49% occur only once, and over 40% lies in the top ten. Sequenced material: blood. The receptors derive from a man aged 55 to 70 in good health.

The chain uses TRBV10-3 and TRBJ2-1; 9 positions agree with TRBD1. The CDR3 is 18 amino acids. V was pared by 2 bases and J by 5 bases, with 13 bases of the junction left unmatched. Germline V gene sequence: CDR1 ENHRY, CDR2 SYGVKD. The CDR3 nucleotides read TGTGCCATCAGTGAGACCCTCCTGCCGGGACAGGGCGACAATGAGCAGTTCTTC. Its protein product is CAISETLLPGQGDNEQFF.

This chain uses TRBV4-2 with TRBJ1-2; D remains unclear. The germline V gene encodes CDR1 LGHNA and CDR2 YNFKEQ. CDR3 size: 13 residues. Trimming took off 0 bases at V and 1 base at J, with 3 bases between the two ends. The CDR3: CASSQDFNYGYTF. The CDR3 DNA reads as TGTGCCAGCAGCCAAGATTTTAACTATGGCTACACCTTC.

In its sample, this clonotype was seen a few times. The CDR3 reads CASSPGEGPGDEQFF. The DNA of the CDR3 is TGTGCCAGCAGCCCGGGGGAGGGACCAGGGGATGAGCAGTTCTTC. The chain has TRBV4-2 and TRBJ2-1, with D possibly matching TRBD2 (7 bases). Germline V lookup: CDR1 LGHNA, CDR2 YNFKEQ. This CDR3 is 15 amino acids long. Between the trimmed V and J ends, which lost 4 bases and 8 bases, there was a span of 18 bases.

This CDR3 reads CAWSWAVKETQYF. CDR3 nucleotide sequence: TGTGCCTGGAGCTGGGCAGTAAAAGAGACCCAGTACTTC. The V call is TRBV30, the J call TRBJ2-7; D is undetermined. The DNA end is more similar to TRBJ2-5, so the J call may be wrong. Germline values: CDR1 GTSNPN, CDR2 SVGIG (reference sequence). The CDR3 has 13 amino acids.

This clonotype has at least ten counts. The V and J genes are TRBV7-8 and TRBJ1-2; D gene unclear. Germline values: CDR1 SGHVS, CDR2 FQNEAQ. The CDR3 has 13 residues. Trimming shortened V by 5 bases and J by 8 bases, and 15 bases separated the two germline ends. The CDR3: CASSAVATGGYTF. The CDR3 DNA follows: TGTGCCAGCAGCGCAGTGGCGACGGGCGGCTACACCTTC.

This clonotype has just a few counts. The J gene is TRBJ2-5, the V gene TRBV6-2 or TRBV6-3, with TRBD2 identical over 15 bases. This CDR3 contains 15 residues. The J segment lost 5 bases and the V segment lost 7 bases, leaving 5 bases of the junction unmatched. Per the germline V gene, CDR1 is MNHEY and CDR2 is SVGEGT. CDR3 nucleotides: TGTGCCAGCACTAGTGGGACTAGCGGGAGGGAGACCCAGTACTTC. It yields the protein CASTSGTSGRETQYF.

The chain joins TRBV15 to TRBJ2-5; no clear D. This CDR3 is built from 15 residues. Trimming pared 1 base from V and 1 base from J, leaving 10 bases between. The germline gives CDR1 LNHNV, CDR2 YYDKDF (reference sequence). CDR3 loop: CATSRVGSGQETQYF. The CDR3 DNA follows: TGTGCCACCAGCAGAGTGGGATCCGGCCAAGAGACCCAGTACTTC. The entire variable domain, with the rest obtained from reference TRBV15 and TRBJ2-5, is as follows: DAMVIQNPRYQVTQFGKPVTLSCSQTLNHNVMYWYQQKSSQAPKLLFHYYDKDFNNEADTPDNFQSRRPNTSFCFLDIRSPGLGDTAMYLCATSRVGSGQETQYFGPGTRLLVL.

This clonotype was found a few times. The V call is TRBV2, the J call TRBJ1-5; no definite D call. V dropped 4 bases and J dropped 9 bases, with 13 bases sitting between them. The CDR3 has 13 residues. Germline CDR1 is SNHLY and CDR2 is FYNNEI. The CDR3 loop reads CASSVAVRRPQHF. The CDR3 DNA reads TGTGCCAGCAGTGTGGCGGTGCGGCGGCCCCAGCATTTT.

This clonotype was seen a few times. This chain connects TRBV12-3 or TRBV12-4 to TRBJ2-7; 8 nucleotides agree with TRBD2. J gave up 6 bases and V 2 bases, and 6 bases lay outside the gene matches. This CDR3 has 14 residues. CDR3 amino acids: CASSLRAGVREQYF. The CDR3 DNA reads TGTGCCAGCAGTTTAAGAGCGGGAGTTCGCGAGCAGTACTTC.

This clonotype was detected only a few times. The chain combines TRBV4-2 with TRBJ1-4; D unresolved. The length of the CDR3 is 13 residues. Germline loops: CDR1 LGHNA, CDR2 YNFKEQ. V was trimmed by 0 bases and J by 7 bases, leaving 6 bases between them. As DNA, the CDR3 is TGTGCCAGCAGCCAAGATTCCCTTGAAAAACTGTTTTTT. Translated, it gives CASSQDSLEKLFF.

On this clonotype: One end of the junction is discordant with germline, which a read error may explain. V gene TRBV2 combines with J gene TRBJ1-2, with 9 bases identical to TRBD1. The CDR3 runs 13 residues. CDR1 is SNHLY, CDR2 FYNNEI, per germline. In DNA, the CDR3 is TGTGCCAGCAGTGCGGGACAGGGTGGTGGCCACACCTTC. Its translation is CASSAGQGGGHTF.

This clonotype has only a few counts. J is TRBJ2-7 and V is TRBV20-1, with 8 bases identical to TRBD2. V dropped 3 bases and J dropped 0; count of bases not matched to a gene: 7. CDR1 is DFQATT, CDR2 SNEGSKA, per germline (reference sequence). This CDR3 spans 15 amino acids. CDR3 sequence reads: CSASNLAGISYEQYF. The CDR3 nucleotides are TGCAGTGCTAGTAACCTAGCGGGCATCTCCTACGAGCAGTACTTC.

This chain connects TRBV7-9 to TRBJ2-5; D perhaps matches TRBD2 (7 bases). Germline CDR1 reads SEHNR; CDR2 reads FQNEAQ (reference sequence). Trimming stripped 2 bases from V and 13 bases from J, with 23 bases between. The CDR3 contains 15 residues. The chain's CDR3 is CASSLWVGGPQSWYF. The CDR3 nucleotides are TGTGCCAGCAGCTTATGGGTCGGGGGGCCACAATCCTGGTACTTC.

This chain uses TRBV2 with TRBJ1-4; 8 bases align to TRBD1. From germline, CDR1 is SNHLY and CDR2 FYNNEI. The V gene end was trimmed by 3 bases and the J gene end by 4 bases; junction bases not matched to a gene: 7. The CDR3 is 16 amino acids. CDR3 coding DNA: TGTGCCAGCAGTGACGGACAGGGTTCCATTAATGAAAAACTGTTTTTT. Amino acid sequence: CASSDGQGSINEKLFF.

This clonotype was seen only once. This chain uses TRBV25-1 with TRBJ1-6; 7 bases line up with TRBD1. The germline V gene encodes CDR1 MGHDK and CDR2 SYGVNS. CDR3 length: 15 amino acids. V was clipped by 6 bases and J by 6 bases; unmatched bases: 8. CDR3 loop: CASSLRDSANSPLHF. The CDR3 bases are TGTGCCAGCAGCCTAAGGGACAGCGCTAATTCACCCCTCCACTTT.

This clonotype was counted between two and nine times. J is TRBJ2-1 and V is TRBV20-1, with a possible D match to TRBD2 (6 bases). The V and J ends lost 7 bases and 10 bases respectively, with 17 bases between them. CDR1 DFQATT and CDR2 SNEGSKA come from the germline V gene (reference sequence). The CDR3 spans 12 residues. The CDR3 region has the DNA TGCAGTGTTCCGGACGCGGGGTACGAGCAGTTCTTC. Translating gives CSVPDAGYEQFF.

The chain recombines TRBV29-1 with TRBJ1-4, with D tentatively TRBD1 (5 bases). The length of the CDR3 is 15 residues. V shed 0 bases and J shed 5 bases, with 13 bases lying between them. Germline CDR1 SQVTM, CDR2 ANQGSEA. The CDR3 nucleotides are TGCAGCGTTGAAGATTCGACAGCTCAGAATGAAAAACTGTTTTTT. As protein: CSVEDSTAQNEKLFF.

The sample holds many counts of this clonotype. V usage is TRBV6-5 and J usage is TRBJ2-7; TRBD2 matches 9 bases. This CDR3 spans 15 amino acids. Germline loops: CDR1 MNHEY, CDR2 SVGAGI. V was clipped by 4 bases and J by 5 bases; unmatched bases: 9. The CDR3 loop is CASSWSTSGSHEQYF. The CDR3 DNA reads as TGTGCCAGCAGTTGGTCGACTAGCGGTTCCCACGAGCAGTACTTC.